This TCR beta chain comes out of a study of persistence of HIV-infected CD4 T cells. Study-wide results and limits: TCR analyses could not target the rare provirus-carrying CMV-responding cells. Degenerate expanded CDR3beta sequences were enriched among CMV- and Gag-responding cells.

Sequencing used immunoSEQ version 4 in survey mode. The protocol was immunoSEQ multiplex PCR, while the TCRdb copy is restricted to in-frame clones and leaves out a portion. The sample has fewer than 45,000 clones; 88% are singletons. The CDR3 has 13 residues. Trimming shortened V by 5 bases and J by 3 bases, and 11 bases separated the two germline ends. Germline CDR1 SGHNT, CDR2 YYREEE (reference sequence). Turning to this clone: The antigen is undetermined.

Cells were stimulated nonspecifically with anti-CD3/anti-CD28 magnetic beads. Responding CD4+ T cells were sorted by upregulation of both CD40 ligand and CD69. The receptor's source is an adult woman with HIV who was CMV-seropositive. V gene TRBV5-4 combines with J gene TRBJ1-1; D is perhaps TRBD1 (5 bases). Here the sequenced sample was CD4+ T cells sorted from PBMCs after roughly 18-hour stimulation, taken from a patient who received antiretroviral therapy. CDR3 coding DNA: TGTGCCAGCAGTTTACAGGCCCACACTGAAGCTTTCTTT. Translating it yields CASSLQAHTEAFF.